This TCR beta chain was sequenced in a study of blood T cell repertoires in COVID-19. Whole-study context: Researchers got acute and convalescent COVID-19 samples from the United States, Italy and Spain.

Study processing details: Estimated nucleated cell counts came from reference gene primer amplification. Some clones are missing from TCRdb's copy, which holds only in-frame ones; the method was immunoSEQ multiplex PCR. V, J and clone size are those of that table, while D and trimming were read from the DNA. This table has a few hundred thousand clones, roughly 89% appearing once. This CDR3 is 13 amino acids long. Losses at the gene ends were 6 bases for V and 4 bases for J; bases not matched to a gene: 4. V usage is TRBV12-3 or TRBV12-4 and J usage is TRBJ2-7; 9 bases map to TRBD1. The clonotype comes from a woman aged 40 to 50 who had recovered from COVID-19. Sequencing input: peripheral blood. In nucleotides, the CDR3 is TGTGCCAGCAGGACCGGGACAGGGTACGAGCAGTACTTC. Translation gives CASRTGTGYEQYF.